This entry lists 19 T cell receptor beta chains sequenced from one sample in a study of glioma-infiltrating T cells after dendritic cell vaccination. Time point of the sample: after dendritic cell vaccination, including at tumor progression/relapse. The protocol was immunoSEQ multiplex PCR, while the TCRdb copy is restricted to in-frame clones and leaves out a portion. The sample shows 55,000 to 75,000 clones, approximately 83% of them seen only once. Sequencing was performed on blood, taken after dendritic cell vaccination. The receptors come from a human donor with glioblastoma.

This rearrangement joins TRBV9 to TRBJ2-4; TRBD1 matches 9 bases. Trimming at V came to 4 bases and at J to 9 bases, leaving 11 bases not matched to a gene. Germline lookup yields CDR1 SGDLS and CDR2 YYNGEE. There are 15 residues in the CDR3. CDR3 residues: CASSTQQGAYSIQYF. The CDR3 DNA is TGTGCCAGCAGCACCCAACAGGGGGCGTATTCCATTCAGTACTTC.

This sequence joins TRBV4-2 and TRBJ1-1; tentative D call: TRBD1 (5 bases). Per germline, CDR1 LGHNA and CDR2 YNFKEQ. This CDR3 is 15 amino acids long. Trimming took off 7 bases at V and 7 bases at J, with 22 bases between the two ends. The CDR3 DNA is TGTGCCAGCAAGAATCCGGGGCAGGGAGGGAATGAAGCTTTCTTT. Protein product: CASKNPGQGGNEAFF.

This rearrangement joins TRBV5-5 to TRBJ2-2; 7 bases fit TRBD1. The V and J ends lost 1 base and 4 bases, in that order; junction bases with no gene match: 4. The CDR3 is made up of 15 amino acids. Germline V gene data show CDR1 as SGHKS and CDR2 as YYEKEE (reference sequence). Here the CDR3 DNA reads TGTGCCAGCAGCTTGACTACAGGGGCCACCGGGGAGCTGTTTTTT. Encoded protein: CASSLTTGATGELFF. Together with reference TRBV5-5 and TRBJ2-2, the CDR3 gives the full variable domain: DAGVTQSPTHLIKTRGQQVTLRCSPISGHKSVSWYQQVLGQGPQFIFQYYEKEERGRGNFPDRFSARQFPNYSSELNVNALLLGDSALYLCASSLTTGATGELFFGEGSRLTVL.

The CDR3 bases are TGTGCCAGTAGTCGCCAGGGGGGAGACACTGAAGCTTTCTTT. Residues: CASSRQGGDTEAFF. The rearrangement joins TRBV19 to TRBJ1-1, with TRBD1 matching over 7 bases. Per germline, CDR1 LNHDA and CDR2 SQIVND (reference sequence). The CDR3 loop spans 14 amino acids. J gave up 3 bases and V 5 bases, and 6 bases lay outside the gene matches.

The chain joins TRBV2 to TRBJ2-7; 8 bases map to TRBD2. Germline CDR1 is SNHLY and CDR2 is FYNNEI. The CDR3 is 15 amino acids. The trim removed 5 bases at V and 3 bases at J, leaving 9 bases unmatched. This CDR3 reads CASSPIIAGYYEQYF. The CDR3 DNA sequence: TGTGCCAGCAGTCCGATTATAGCGGGGTACTACGAGCAGTACTTC.

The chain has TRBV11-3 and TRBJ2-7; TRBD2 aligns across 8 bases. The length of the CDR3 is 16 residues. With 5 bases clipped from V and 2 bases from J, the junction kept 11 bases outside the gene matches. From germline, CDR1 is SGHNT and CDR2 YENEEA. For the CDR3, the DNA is TGTGCCAGCAGCCCCACGGTTAGCGGGGCCGCCTACGAGCAGTACTTC. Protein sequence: CASSPTVSGAAYEQYF.

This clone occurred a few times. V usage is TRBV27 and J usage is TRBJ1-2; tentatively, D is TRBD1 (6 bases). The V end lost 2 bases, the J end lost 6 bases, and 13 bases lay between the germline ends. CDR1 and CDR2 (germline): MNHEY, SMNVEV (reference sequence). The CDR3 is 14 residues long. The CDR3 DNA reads TGTGCCAGCAGTTTAAGAGGGGGAAGGGATGGCTACACCTTC. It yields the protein CASSLRGGRDGYTF.

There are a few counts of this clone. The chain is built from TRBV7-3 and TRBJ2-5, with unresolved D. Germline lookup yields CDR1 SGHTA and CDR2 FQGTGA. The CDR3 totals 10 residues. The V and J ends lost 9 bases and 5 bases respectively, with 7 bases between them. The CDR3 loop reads CARWRETQYF. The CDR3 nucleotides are TGTGCCAGATGGCGGGAGACCCAGTACTTC.

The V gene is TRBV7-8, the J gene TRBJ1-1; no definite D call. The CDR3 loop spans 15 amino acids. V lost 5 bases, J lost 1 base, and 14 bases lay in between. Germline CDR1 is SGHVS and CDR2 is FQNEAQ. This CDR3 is CASSPSRGRNTEAFF. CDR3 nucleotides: TGTGCCAGCAGCCCCTCCCGGGGTCGGAACACTGAAGCTTTCTTT. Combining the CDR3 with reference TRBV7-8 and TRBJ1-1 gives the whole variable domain GAGVSQSPRYKVAKRGQDVALRCDPISGHVSLFWYQQALGQGPEFLTYFQNEAQLDKSGLPSDRFFAERPEGSVSTLKIQRTQQEDSAVYLCASSPSRGRNTEAFFGQGTRLTVV.

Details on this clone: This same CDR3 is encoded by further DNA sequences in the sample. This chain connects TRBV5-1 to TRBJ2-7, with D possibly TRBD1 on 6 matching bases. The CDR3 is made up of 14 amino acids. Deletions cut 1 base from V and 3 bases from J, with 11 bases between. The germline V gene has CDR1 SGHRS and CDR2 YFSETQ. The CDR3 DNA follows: TGCGCCAGCAGCTTGAGGCAGGGGAGCTACGAGCAGTACTTC. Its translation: CASSLRQGSYEQYF. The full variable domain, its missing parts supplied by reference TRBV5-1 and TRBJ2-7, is KAGVTQTPRYLIKTRGQQVTLSCSPISGHRSVSWYQQTPGQGLQFLFEYFSETQRNKGNFPGRFSGRQFSNSRSEMNVSTLELGDSALYLCASSLRQGSYEQYFGPGTRLTVT.

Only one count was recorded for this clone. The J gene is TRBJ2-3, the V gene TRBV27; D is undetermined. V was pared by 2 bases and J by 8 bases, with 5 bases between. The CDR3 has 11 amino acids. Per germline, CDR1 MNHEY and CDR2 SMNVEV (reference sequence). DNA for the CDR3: TGTGCCAGCAGTTTAGGGCTTACGCAGTATTTT. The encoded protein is CASSLGLTQYF.

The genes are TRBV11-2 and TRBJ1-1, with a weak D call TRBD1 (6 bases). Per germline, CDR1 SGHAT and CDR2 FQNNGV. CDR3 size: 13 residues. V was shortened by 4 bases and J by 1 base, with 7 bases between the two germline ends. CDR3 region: CASSSDRNTEAFF. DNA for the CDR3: TGTGCCAGCAGCTCGGACAGGAACACTGAAGCTTTCTTT.

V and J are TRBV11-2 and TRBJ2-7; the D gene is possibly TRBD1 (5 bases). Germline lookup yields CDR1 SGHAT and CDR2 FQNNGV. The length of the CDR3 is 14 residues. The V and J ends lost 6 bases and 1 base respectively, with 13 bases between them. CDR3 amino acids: CASRVQVGSYEQYF. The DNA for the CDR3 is TGTGCCAGCAGGGTACAGGTCGGGTCCTACGAGCAGTACTTC.

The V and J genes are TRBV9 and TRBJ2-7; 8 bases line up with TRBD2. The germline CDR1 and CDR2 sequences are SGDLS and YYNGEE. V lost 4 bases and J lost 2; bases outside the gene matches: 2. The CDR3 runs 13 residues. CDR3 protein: CASSLGLAYEQYF. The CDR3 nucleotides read TGTGCCAGCAGCTTGGGACTAGCCTACGAGCAGTACTTC.

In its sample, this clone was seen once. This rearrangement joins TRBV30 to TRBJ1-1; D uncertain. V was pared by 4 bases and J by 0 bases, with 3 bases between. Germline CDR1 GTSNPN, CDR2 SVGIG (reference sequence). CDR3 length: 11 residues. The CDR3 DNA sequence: TGTGCCTGGAACATGAACACTGAAGCTTTCTTT. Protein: CAWNMNTEAFF.

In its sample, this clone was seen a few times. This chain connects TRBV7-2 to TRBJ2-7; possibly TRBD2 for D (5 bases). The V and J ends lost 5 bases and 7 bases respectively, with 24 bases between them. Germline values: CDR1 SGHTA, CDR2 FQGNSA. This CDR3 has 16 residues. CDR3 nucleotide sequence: TGTGCCAGCAGCCCAGCCGGCGGGCAGTTTGGTGGGGAGCAGTACTTC. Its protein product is CASSPAGGQFGGEQYF.

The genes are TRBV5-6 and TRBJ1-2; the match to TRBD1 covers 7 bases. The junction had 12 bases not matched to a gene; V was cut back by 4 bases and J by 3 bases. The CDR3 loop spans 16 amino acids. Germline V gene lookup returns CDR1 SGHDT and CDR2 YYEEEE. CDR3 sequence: CASSTPRQGGDYGYTF. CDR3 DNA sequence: TGTGCCAGCAGCACACCACGACAGGGTGGCGACTATGGCTACACCTTC.

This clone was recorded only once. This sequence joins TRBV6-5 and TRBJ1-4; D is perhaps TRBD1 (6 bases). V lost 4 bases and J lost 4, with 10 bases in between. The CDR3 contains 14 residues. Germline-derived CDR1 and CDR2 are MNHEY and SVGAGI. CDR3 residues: CASSSGTSNEKLFF. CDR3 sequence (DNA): TGTGCCAGCAGTTCAGGGACAAGTAATGAAAAACTGTTTTTT.

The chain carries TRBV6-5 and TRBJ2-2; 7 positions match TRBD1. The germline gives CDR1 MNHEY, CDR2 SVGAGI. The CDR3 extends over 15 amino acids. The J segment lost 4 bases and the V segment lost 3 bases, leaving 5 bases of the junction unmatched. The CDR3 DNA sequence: TGTGCCAGCAGTTATAGGGGGCGCGGCACCGGGGAGCTGTTTTTT. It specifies CASSYRGRGTGELFF.